Below, 24 T cell receptor beta chains from the same sample are listed, as sequenced in a study of Tregs in tolerant kidney transplant recipients. Profiled with immunoSEQ multiplex PCR; TCRdb holds only in-frame clones, not every one. In the table there are fewer than 70,000 clones, more than 70% of which are singletons. The sample taken for sequencing was CD4+ T cells from blood. The receptors were gathered from a human donor in good health.

The CDR3: CASSLGLGEQFF. The CDR3 DNA reads TGTGCCAGCAGCCTAGGACTAGGGGAGCAGTTCTTC. V and J are TRBV14 and TRBJ2-1; 7 nucleotides align to TRBD2. Per the germline V gene, CDR1 is SGHDN and CDR2 is FVKESK. The CDR3 has 12 residues. The J segment lost 10 bases and the V segment lost 4 bases, leaving 4 bases of the junction unmatched.

This clone was seen more than once but under ten times. The chain recombines TRBV30 with TRBJ2-1; D may be TRBD1 (5 bases). V lost 3 bases and J lost 2, with 11 bases in between. This CDR3 spans 14 amino acids. Germline V gene data show CDR1 as GTSNPN and CDR2 as SVGIG (reference sequence). The CDR3 DNA reads TGTGCCTGGAGGGCAGGGTCCCCCTACAATGAGCAGTTCTTC. Residues: CAWRAGSPYNEQFF.

This clone is a singleton in its sample. This chain joins TRBV6-1 and TRBJ2-7, with D possibly matching TRBD2 (5 bases). Germline-derived CDR1 and CDR2 are MNHNS and SASEGT. CDR3 length equals 12 residues. V lost 4 bases to trimming and J lost 5 bases, with 9 bases between them. CDR3 region: CASSGGRHEQYF. The DNA for the CDR3 is TGTGCCAGCAGTGGAGGGCGGCACGAGCAGTACTTC.

J is TRBJ1-1 and V is TRBV7-2; 10 nucleotides line up with TRBD1. The CDR3 is made up of 14 amino acids. Trimming removed 3 bases from V and 5 bases from J; junction bases left unmatched: 3. Germline V CDR1 and CDR2: SGHTA, FQGNSA. The CDR3 DNA reads TGTGCCAGCAGCTTGGGACAGGGGTTTACTGAAGCTTTCTTT. This translates into CASSLGQGFTEAFF.

The genes are TRBV25-1 and TRBJ2-1; 10 nucleotides line up with TRBD2. There are 14 residues in the CDR3. Unmatched junction bases numbered 6, after V lost 6 bases and J lost 7 bases. CDR1 is MGHDK, CDR2 SYGVNS, per germline. The CDR3 is CASRGLAATNEQFF. The CDR3 DNA is TGTGCCAGCAGAGGACTAGCGGCGACGAATGAGCAGTTCTTC.

This chain joins TRBV5-6 and TRBJ1-2; D gene unclear. Looked up from germline, CDR1 is SGHDT and CDR2 is YYEEEE. The V end lost 7 bases, the J end lost 3 bases, and 10 bases lay between the germline ends. This CDR3 spans 12 amino acids. The CDR3 loop reads CASASWDYGYTF. CDR3 DNA sequence: TGTGCCAGCGCGAGCTGGGACTATGGCTACACCTTC.

The chain links TRBV19 to TRBJ2-7; no reliable D call. Looked up from germline, CDR1 is LNHDA and CDR2 is SQIVND (reference sequence). This CDR3 comprises 14 residues. The V end was cut by 4 bases, the J end by 0 bases, with 10 bases between. The CDR3 DNA sequence: TGTGCCAGTAGTAGCAGGAGAAGCTCCTACGAGCAGTACTTC. It specifies CASSSRRSSYEQYF.

V is TRBV9 and J is TRBJ2-6, with D unresolved. Trimming removed 0 bases at V and 0 bases at J, with 4 bases between. CDR1 is SGDLS and CDR2 is YYNGEE in the germline V gene. This CDR3 comprises 15 residues. The CDR3 reads CASSVAGSGANVLTF. The CDR3 coding sequence is TGTGCCAGCAGCGTAGCTGGCTCTGGGGCCAACGTCCTGACTTTC.

The V gene is TRBV13, the J gene TRBJ2-3; 11 bases align to TRBD2. The germline CDR1 and CDR2 sequences are PRHDT and FYEKMQ (reference sequence). This CDR3 contains 17 residues. Trimming removed 6 bases from V and 0 bases from J; junction bases left unmatched: 8. In nucleotides, the CDR3 is TGTGCCAGCAGTCTTATAGCGGGAGGGGTTAGCACAGATACGCAGTATTTT. Translation gives CASSLIAGGVSTDTQYF.

In this sample, this clone turned up a few times. The chain is built from TRBV19 and TRBJ2-2; 8 bases fit TRBD2. Germline V gene lookup returns CDR1 LNHDA and CDR2 SQIVND (reference sequence). The ends lost 7 bases at V and 7 bases at J; junction bases unmatched: 8. The CDR3 runs to 14 residues. The CDR3 spells CASIPAGVGGELFF. CDR3 bases: TGTGCCAGTATTCCAGCGGGAGTTGGCGGGGAGCTGTTTTTT.

The V call is TRBV4-2, the J call TRBJ2-3; D unresolved. The CDR3 contains 17 residues. Germline loops: CDR1 LGHNA, CDR2 YNFKEQ. V was pared by 5 bases and J by 2 bases, with 20 bases between. The CDR3 nucleotides are TGTGCCAGCAGCGTAGAAGTGACCGCCGATTCCACAGATACGCAGTATTTT. Translation: CASSVEVTADSTDTQYF.

The J gene is TRBJ1-4, the V gene TRBV6-5; the match to TRBD1 covers 9 bases. Germline CDR1 and CDR2: MNHEY and SVGAGI. This CDR3 spans 12 amino acids. V was pared by 6 bases and J by 7 bases, with 0 bases of the junction left unmatched. The CDR3 coding sequence is TGTGCCAGCAGACAGGGGGCTGAAAAACTGTTTTTT. As protein: CASRQGAEKLFF.

This rearrangement joins TRBV5-3 to TRBJ2-1; 11 bases map to TRBD2. Being an ORF, TRBV5-3 has a function that is uncertain. V dropped 3 bases and J dropped 4; count of bases not matched to a gene: 6. The CDR3 runs to 16 residues. The CDR3 reads CARSWPGLAAYNEQFF. The CDR3, as DNA: TGTGCCAGAAGCTGGCCGGGACTAGCGGCGTACAATGAGCAGTTCTTC.

The chain links TRBV7-9 to TRBJ2-6; 7 bases agree with TRBD1. Trimming at V came to 3 bases and at J to 4 bases, leaving 6 bases not matched to a gene. Germline-derived CDR1 and CDR2 are SEHNR and FQNEAQ (reference sequence). This CDR3 contains 16 residues. The CDR3 region has the DNA TGTGCCAGCAGCTTTCTACAGGGGACCGGGGCCAACGTCCTGACTTTC. This sequence encodes CASSFLQGTGANVLTF.

CDR3 sequence (DNA): TGTGCCAGCACCAGATCTGGGGCCAACGTCCTGACTTTC. It codes for CASTRSGANVLTF. The chain carries TRBV5-6 and TRBJ2-6; the D is unclear. The CDR3 loop spans 13 amino acids. The V gene lost 6 bases and the J gene lost 1 base, with 5 bases spanning the gap. Germline CDR1 reads SGHDT; CDR2 reads YYEEEE.

The V gene is TRBV19, the J gene TRBJ1-4, with a tentative D call TRBD1 (5 bases). The germline V gene has CDR1 LNHDA and CDR2 SQIVND (reference sequence). There are 14 residues in the CDR3. V was shortened by 4 bases and J by 8 bases, with 14 bases between the two germline ends. CDR3 DNA: TGTGCCAGTAGTACAGGGCTGAGAGAAGAAAAACTGTTTTTT. Its protein product is CASSTGLREEKLFF.

This sequence joins TRBV7-9 and TRBJ2-1; 14 positions agree with TRBD2. Trimming cost V 5 bases and J 6 bases; bases outside gene matches: 3. Germline V gene sequence: CDR1 SEHNR, CDR2 FQNEAQ (reference sequence). The CDR3 length is 15 residues. For the CDR3, the DNA is TGTGCCAGCAGCCCAGGACTAGCGGGAGGCAATGAGCAGTTCTTC. Amino acids: CASSPGLAGGNEQFF. The full variable domain, with the rest looked up from reference TRBV7-9 and TRBJ2-1, is DTGVSQNPRHKITKRGQNVTFRCDPISEHNRLYWYRQTLGQGPEFLTYFQNEAQLEKSRLLSDRFSAERPKGSFSTLEIQRTEQGDSAMYLCASSPGLAGGNEQFFGPGTRLTVL.

The chain joins TRBV4-1 to TRBJ1-4, with 11 bases aligning to TRBD1. After removal of 0 bases from V and 7 bases from J, the junction contained 1 base not matched to a gene. Germline V gene lookup returns CDR1 MGHRA and CDR2 YSYEKL. This CDR3 contains 15 residues. CDR3 DNA sequence: TGCGCCAGCAGCCAAGATGGGACAGGGGGTGAAAAACTGTTTTTT. This codes for CASSQDGTGGEKLFF.

This clone showed up just a few times. The CDR3 sequence is CASSNTGATQPQHF. The DNA for the CDR3 is TGTGCCAGCAGTAATACAGGGGCGACTCAGCCCCAGCATTTT. The V call is TRBV27, the J call TRBJ1-5, with 7 bases matching TRBD1. The ends lost 5 bases at V and 6 bases at J; junction bases unmatched: 7. Germline loops: CDR1 MNHEY, CDR2 SMNVEV (reference sequence). This CDR3 region has 14 residues.

Only one count was recorded for this clone. The rearrangement joins TRBV2 to TRBJ2-5, with D uncertain. The CDR3 length is 14 residues. Germline V gives CDR1 SNHLY, CDR2 FYNNEI. V was trimmed by 7 bases and J by 1 base, leaving 13 bases between them. CDR3 sequence (DNA): TGTGCCAGCACCGCGGTCAGGTCCCAAGAGACCCAGTACTTC. Translating it yields CASTAVRSQETQYF.

This clone was detected once. This rearrangement joins TRBV5-4 to TRBJ2-3, with 8 bases identical to TRBD2. J gave up 0 bases and V 1 base, and 7 bases lay outside the gene matches. CDR1 SGHNT and CDR2 YYREEE come from the germline V gene (reference sequence). This CDR3 comprises 17 residues. The CDR3 DNA reads as TGTGCCAGCAGCTTGACCCGGGGGGGGGCAAGCACAGATACGCAGTATTTT. Protein sequence: CASSLTRGGASTDTQYF.

The chain's CDR3 is CASSYGHNYGYTF. The CDR3 DNA follows: TGTGCCAGCAGTTATGGACATAACTATGGCTACACCTTC. V gene TRBV6-5 combines with J gene TRBJ1-2; TRBD1 might be the D (5 bases). Germline V gene lookup returns CDR1 MNHEY and CDR2 SVGAGI. V was shortened by 3 bases and J by 1 base, with 6 bases between the two germline ends. The CDR3 has 13 amino acids.

This chain joins TRBV28 and TRBJ2-7; no clear D. The CDR3 sequence is 13 residues long. With 3 bases removed from V and 5 bases from J, the gap between germline ends came to 11 bases. CDR1 is MDHEN, CDR2 SYDVKM, per germline. The CDR3 spells CASSLDGNNEQYF. In DNA form, the CDR3 reads TGTGCCAGCAGTTTGGACGGTAACAACGAGCAGTACTTC.

CDR3 bases: TGTGCCAGCAAAGCAGTTTATAATTCACCCCTCCACTTT. It translates to CASKAVYNSPLHF. The chain couples TRBV5-6 to TRBJ1-6; D remains unclear. Germline V CDR1 and CDR2: SGHDT, YYEEEE. CDR3 length: 13 residues. V dropped 6 bases and J dropped 4 bases, with 8 bases sitting between them.